Presented here are 5 T cell receptor beta chains from one specimen sequenced in a study of T cell responses to AZD1222 COVID-19 vaccine. The method was immunoSEQ multiplex PCR; TCRdb's version includes in-frame clones alone and lacks a portion of them. This sample yields about 110,000 clones, of which about 90% are seen a single time; 4.5% to 6.5% belongs to the top ten. The sequencing here drew on peripheral blood, taken on day 0 of AZD1222 vaccination. The source is an adult in good health.

The rearrangement joins TRBV7-2 to TRBJ1-1; D uncertain. This CDR3 is built from 15 residues. V lost 4 bases and J lost 4, with 16 bases in between. Germline assignment: CDR1 SGHTA and CDR2 FQGNSA. This CDR3 is CASSSPGPEGTEAFF. The CDR3 DNA follows: TGTGCCAGCAGCTCGCCGGGCCCCGAGGGCACTGAAGCTTTCTTT.

The chain is built from TRBV6-5 and TRBJ2-7; D is undetermined. V shed 7 bases and J shed 0 bases, with 4 bases lying between them. Germline loops: CDR1 MNHEY, CDR2 SVGAGI. The CDR3 has 11 residues. CDR3 DNA: TGTGCCAGCATGCTCTCCTACGAGCAGTACTTC. Amino acid sequence: CASMLSYEQYF.

The chain joins TRBV12-3 or TRBV12-4 to TRBJ2-7; D might be TRBD1 (7 bases). The CDR3 consists of 13 residues. Trimming cost V 5 bases and J 3 bases, with 11 bases left between them. The CDR3 DNA follows: TGTGCCAGCAGTCGCGGGACAGACTACGAGCAGTACTTC. Translation gives CASSRGTDYEQYF.

This clone came up a few times. The V and J genes are TRBV5-4 and TRBJ1-2, with 8 bases aligning to TRBD1. Trimming cost V 2 bases and J 8 bases; bases outside gene matches: 17. CDR1 and CDR2 (germline): SGHNT, YYREEE (reference sequence). This CDR3 region has 17 residues. CDR3 nucleotides: TGTGCCAGCAGCTTCGACAGGGGCTCAATACCCCTCTTGGGCTACACCTTC. Translating gives CASSFDRGSIPLLGYTF.

This clone was seen just once. This chain connects TRBV6-2 or TRBV6-3 to TRBJ2-7; 11 bases are a match to TRBD2. The CDR3 contains 14 residues. J was trimmed by 4 bases and V by 6 bases; bases with no gene match: 5. Germline V lookup: CDR1 MNHEY, CDR2 SVGEGT. The CDR3 here is CASRPSGRLYEQYF. CDR3 DNA sequence: TGTGCCAGCAGGCCTAGCGGGAGGTTATACGAGCAGTACTTC.